The 20 T cell receptor beta chains given below trace back to one sample, sequenced in a study of blood T cells in healthy people across ages. Through a sample-barcoded 5' primer and a J-beta primer mix, a second PCR was run for 7 to 11 cycles. TCRdb independently ran MiXCR on the 5' RACE reads; one entry per CDR3 protein. The sample records 700,000 to 950,000 distinct CDR3 sequences, roughly 41% being singletons. The source material was blood. Source of these receptors: a woman aged 60-75 years in good health.

The genes are TRBV29-1 and TRBJ2-1, with D tentatively TRBD2 (6 bases). V lost 1 base, J lost 4 bases, and 11 bases lay in between. Germline-derived CDR1 and CDR2 are SQVTM and ANQGSEA. There are 14 residues in the CDR3. The CDR3 sequence: CSVEARGRYNEQFF. CDR3 DNA: TGCAGCGTTGAAGCCCGGGGGAGGTACAATGAGCAGTTCTTC.

DNA for the CDR3: TGTGCCATCAGCGGGGCGAGCGGGGGGAATGAGCAGTTCTTC. Translating it yields CAISGASGGNEQFF. The chain joins TRBV10-3 to TRBJ2-1, with TRBD2 identical over 9 bases. The CDR3 contains 14 residues. With V trimmed by 6 bases and J by 7 bases, 7 bases remained unmatched. Per the germline V gene, CDR1 is ENHRY and CDR2 is SYGVKD.

The gene calls are TRBV20-1 and TRBJ2-7, with 10 positions matching TRBD1. Trimming removed 7 bases from V and 5 bases from J; junction bases left unmatched: 5. CDR3 length equals 12 residues. Germline CDR1 DFQATT, CDR2 SNEGSKA (reference sequence). The CDR3 DNA reads TGCAGTGAGGCTGGACAGGGGGACGAGCAGTACTTC. It encodes CSEAGQGDEQYF.

In this sample, this clonotype turned up a few times. The chain employs TRBV20-1 and TRBJ2-7; 11 bases align to TRBD2. Germline CDR1 reads DFQATT; CDR2 reads SNEGSKA (reference sequence). This CDR3 region has 15 residues. V gave up 2 bases and J gave up 4 bases; unmatched junction bases: 7. The CDR3 DNA reads as TGCAGTGCTAGACATTACGGGACTAGCGGATACGAGCAGTACTTC. The encoded protein is CSARHYGTSGYEQYF.

This clonotype has a single count. The V gene is TRBV6-2 or TRBV6-3, the J gene TRBJ2-4; 14 bases fit TRBD2. The V segment lost 6 bases and the J segment 3 bases; nucleotides outside the gene matches: 10. The CDR3 consists of 18 residues. Germline-derived CDR1 and CDR2 are MNHEY and SVGEGT. The CDR3 nucleotides are TGTGCCAGCAGAAACGGGGGACTAGCGGGAGTGGGCAAAAACATTCAGTACTTC. It specifies CASRNGGLAGVGKNIQYF.

The genes are TRBV13 and TRBJ2-7; 9 bases align to TRBD1. Germline V gene lookup returns CDR1 PRHDT and CDR2 FYEKMQ (reference sequence). The CDR3 loop spans 17 amino acids. V was clipped by 6 bases and J by 5 bases; unmatched bases: 17. CDR3 sequence: CASRQTRTGQGINEQYF. The CDR3 DNA reads TGTGCCAGCAGACAGACCCGCACGGGACAGGGTATCAACGAGCAGTACTTC.

The V call is TRBV20-1, the J call TRBJ2-2; 10 nucleotides line up with TRBD2. With V trimmed by 3 bases and J by 5 bases, 6 bases remained unmatched. The CDR3 runs to 15 residues. From germline, CDR1 is DFQATT and CDR2 SNEGSKA (reference sequence). The DNA for the CDR3 is TGCAGTGCTAGCCTAGCGGGAGCATGGACCGGGGAGCTGTTTTTT. It specifies CSASLAGAWTGELFF.

This chain connects TRBV2 to TRBJ2-3; D may match TRBD1 or TRBD2 (5 bases each). This CDR3 has 13 amino acids. V was shortened by 4 bases and J by 6 bases, with 11 bases between the two germline ends. CDR1 and CDR2 from the germline V gene are SNHLY and FYNNEI. CDR3: CASSAQGRDTQYF. The CDR3, as DNA: TGTGCCAGCAGTGCGCAGGGACGGGATACGCAGTATTTT.

There are many counts of this clonotype. The rearrangement links TRBV5-1 to TRBJ2-1; TRBD1 matches 8 bases. The CDR3 has 15 residues. V shed 4 bases and J 4 bases; nucleotides not matched to a gene: 7. Germline V gene data show CDR1 as SGHRS and CDR2 as YFSETQ. The CDR3 protein is CASSTGQGAYNEQFF. The CDR3 bases are TGCGCCAGCAGCACTGGACAGGGTGCTTACAATGAGCAGTTCTTC.

This clonotype occurred a few times. This sequence joins TRBV29-1 and TRBJ1-1; D perhaps matches TRBD1 (6 bases). This CDR3 spans 12 amino acids. CDR1 is SQVTM and CDR2 is ANQGSEA in the germline V gene. Trimming stripped 7 bases from V and 1 base from J, with 10 bases between. The CDR3 DNA sequence: TGCAGCGGACAGGTTGGGAACACTGAAGCTTTCTTT. As protein: CSGQVGNTEAFF.

In its sample, this clonotype was seen a few times. J is TRBJ2-1 and V is TRBV7-3, with D maybe TRBD1 (6 bases). The V and J ends lost 1 base and 8 bases respectively, with 24 bases between them. CDR3 length: 18 amino acids. Germline V gene sequence: CDR1 SGHTA, CDR2 FQGTGA. CDR3 sequence: CASSLRGPTNPIRYEQFF. The CDR3 DNA is TGTGCCAGCAGCTTAAGGGGGCCAACTAACCCCATTCGATATGAGCAGTTCTTC.

This clonotype turned up a few times. The chain employs TRBV20-1 and TRBJ2-3, with 11 bases lining up with TRBD2. V shed 8 bases, J shed 3 bases, and the junction held 7 bases outside the gene matches. The V gene's germline CDR1 is DFQATT and CDR2 SNEGSKA (reference sequence). This CDR3 has 14 residues. CDR3 loop: CSLPTSGKTDTQYF. For the CDR3, the DNA is TGCAGTCTTCCGACTAGCGGGAAGACAGATACGCAGTATTTT.

The chain links TRBV20-1 to TRBJ1-1; 7 positions match TRBD1. CDR3 length: 14 amino acids. Germline trimming cut 5 bases from V and 0 bases from J; bases unmatched to any gene: 6. Germline CDR1 and CDR2: DFQATT and SNEGSKA (reference sequence). The CDR3 here is CSASPTGMNTEAFF. The CDR3 coding sequence is TGCAGTGCTTCACCGACAGGGATGAACACTGAAGCTTTCTTT.

The genes are TRBV6-5 and TRBJ2-2; tentatively, D is TRBD2 (6 bases). The germline V and J ends were trimmed by 6 bases and 3 bases, with 14 bases remaining between them. Germline values: CDR1 MNHEY, CDR2 SVGAGI. The CDR3 is made up of 15 amino acids. The CDR3 coding sequence is TGTGCCAGCAGCCGGGACTTCTTTTACACCGGGGAGCTGTTTTTT. Translated, it gives CASSRDFFYTGELFF.

This clonotype was observed at least ten times. The chain joins TRBV7-2 to TRBJ2-7, with unresolved D. The V gene's germline CDR1 is SGHTA and CDR2 FQGNSA. The CDR3 has 13 amino acids. Between the trimmed V and J ends, which lost 2 bases and 2 bases, there was a span of 7 bases. In DNA form, the CDR3 reads TGTGCCAGCAGCTTAAGGATTACCTACGAGCAGTACTTC. Translated, it gives CASSLRITYEQYF.

This clonotype was found a few times. The CDR3 loop reads CASSTGTGGGNQPQHF. The CDR3 DNA reads TGTGCCAGCAGCACGGGGACAGGGGGAGGCAATCAGCCCCAGCATTTT. The chain joins TRBV7-9 to TRBJ1-5; 11 bases line up with TRBD1. The V gene end was trimmed by 5 bases and the J gene end by 2 bases; junction bases not matched to a gene: 5. CDR3 length equals 16 residues. Germline values: CDR1 SEHNR, CDR2 FQNEAQ (reference sequence).

This clonotype has a handful of counts. The V call is TRBV7-3, the J call TRBJ2-3; D may be TRBD2 (7 bases). CDR1 is SGHTA, CDR2 FQGTGA, per germline. The ends were cut back, 2 bases at V and 3 bases at J, with 15 bases in the middle. This CDR3 has 16 residues. CDR3 in DNA: TGTGCCAGCAGCTTAGGGTCCGGGGGGCCTACAGATACGCAGTATTTT. Amino acids: CASSLGSGGPTDTQYF.

This clonotype was detected only a few times. The chain links TRBV27 to TRBJ2-7; unclear D gene. The CDR3 extends over 13 amino acids. CDR1 MNHEY and CDR2 SMNVEV come from the germline V gene (reference sequence). Trimming cost V 3 bases and J 1 base, with 7 bases left between them. CDR3 nucleotides: TGTGCCAGCAGTTTTTTAGGTTCCTACGAGCAGTACTTC. This gives the protein CASSFLGSYEQYF.

The CDR3 region is CASSLQTGGAPYTF. As DNA, the CDR3 is TGTGCCAGCAGCTTACAAACAGGGGGGGCCCCTTACACCTTC. This rearrangement joins TRBV7-9 to TRBJ1-2; 8 bases are shared with TRBD1. This CDR3 is built from 14 residues. The germline V gene encodes CDR1 SEHNR and CDR2 FQNEAQ (reference sequence). V trimming: 2 bases; J trimming: 11 bases; junction bases outside the gene matches: 10.

The V gene is TRBV6-1, the J gene TRBJ2-3; D is tentatively TRBD1 or TRBD2 (5 bases each). CDR1 is MNHNS, CDR2 SASEGT, per germline. The V end lost 2 bases, the J end lost 3 bases, and 12 bases lay between the germline ends. The length of the CDR3 is 15 residues. The CDR3 DNA is TGTGCCAGCAGTGAAACACCAGGGACGACAGATACGCAGTATTTT. This encodes CASSETPGTTDTQYF.